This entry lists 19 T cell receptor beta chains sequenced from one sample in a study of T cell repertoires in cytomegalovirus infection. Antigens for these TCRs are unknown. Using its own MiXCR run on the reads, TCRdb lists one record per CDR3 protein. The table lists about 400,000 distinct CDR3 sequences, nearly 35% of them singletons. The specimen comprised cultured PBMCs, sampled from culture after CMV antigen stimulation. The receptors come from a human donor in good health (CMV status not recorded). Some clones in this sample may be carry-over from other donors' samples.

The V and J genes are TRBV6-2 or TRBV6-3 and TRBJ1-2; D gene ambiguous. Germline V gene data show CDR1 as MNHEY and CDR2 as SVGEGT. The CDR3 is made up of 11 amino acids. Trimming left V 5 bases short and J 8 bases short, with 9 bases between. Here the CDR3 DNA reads TGTGCCAGCAGTGCGGGGAACGGCTACACCTTC. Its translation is CASSAGNGYTF.

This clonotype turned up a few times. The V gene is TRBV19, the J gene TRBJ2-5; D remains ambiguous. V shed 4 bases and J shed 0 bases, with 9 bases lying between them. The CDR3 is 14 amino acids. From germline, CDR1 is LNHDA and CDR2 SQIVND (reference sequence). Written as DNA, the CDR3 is TGTGCCAGTAGTAAAGACCACTACCAAGAGACCCAGTACTTC. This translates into CASSKDHYQETQYF. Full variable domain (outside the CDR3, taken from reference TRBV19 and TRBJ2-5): DGGITQSPKYLFRKEGQNVTLSCEQNLNHDAMYWYRQDPGQGLRLIYYSQIVNDFQKGDIAEGYSVSREKKESFPLTVTSAQKNPTAFYLCASSKDHYQETQYFGPGTRLLVL.

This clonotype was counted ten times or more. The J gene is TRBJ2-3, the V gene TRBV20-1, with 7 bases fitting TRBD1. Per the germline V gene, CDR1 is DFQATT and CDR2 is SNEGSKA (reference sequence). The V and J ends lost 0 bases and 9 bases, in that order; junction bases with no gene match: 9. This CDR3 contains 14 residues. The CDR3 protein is CSARDQGVAGTQYF. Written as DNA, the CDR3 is TGCAGTGCTAGAGATCAGGGGGTGGCAGGGACGCAGTATTTT.

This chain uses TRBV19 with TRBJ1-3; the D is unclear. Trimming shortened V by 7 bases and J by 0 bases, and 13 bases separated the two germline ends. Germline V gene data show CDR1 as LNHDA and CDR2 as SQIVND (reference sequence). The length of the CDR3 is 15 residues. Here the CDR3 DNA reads TGTGCCAGTAATCTGACTCCGAACTCTGGAAACACCATATATTTT. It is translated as CASNLTPNSGNTIYF.

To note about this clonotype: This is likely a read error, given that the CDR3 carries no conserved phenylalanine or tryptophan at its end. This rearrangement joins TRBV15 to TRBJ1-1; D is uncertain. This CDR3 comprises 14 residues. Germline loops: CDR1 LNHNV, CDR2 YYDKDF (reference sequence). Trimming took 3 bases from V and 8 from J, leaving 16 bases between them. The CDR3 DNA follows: TGTGCCACCAGCAGGCGGTACTCCGCCAGCGAAGCTTTCTTG. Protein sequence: CATSRRYSASEAFL.

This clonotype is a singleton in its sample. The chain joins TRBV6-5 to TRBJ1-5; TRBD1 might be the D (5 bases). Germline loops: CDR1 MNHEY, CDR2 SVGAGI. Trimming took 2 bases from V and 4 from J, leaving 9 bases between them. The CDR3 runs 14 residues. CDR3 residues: CASSYVGGNQPQHF. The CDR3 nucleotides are TGTGCCAGCAGTTACGTGGGGGGAAATCAGCCCCAGCATTTT.

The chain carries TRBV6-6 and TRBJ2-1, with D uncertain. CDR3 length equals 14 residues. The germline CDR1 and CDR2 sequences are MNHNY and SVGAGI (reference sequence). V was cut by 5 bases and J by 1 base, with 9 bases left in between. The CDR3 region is CASSAASSYNEQFF. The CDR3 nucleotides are TGTGCCAGCAGTGCCGCGTCATCCTACAATGAGCAGTTCTTC.

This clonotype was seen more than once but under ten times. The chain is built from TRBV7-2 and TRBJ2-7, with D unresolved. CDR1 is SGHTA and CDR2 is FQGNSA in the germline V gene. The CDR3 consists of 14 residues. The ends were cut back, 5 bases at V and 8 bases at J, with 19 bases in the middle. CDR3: CASSIGPFLSQQYF. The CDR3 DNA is TGTGCCAGCAGCATCGGGCCATTCTTATCTCAGCAGTACTTC.

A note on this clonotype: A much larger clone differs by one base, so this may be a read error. DNA of the CDR3: TGTGCCAGCAGCTCAAAACGGACGGGGTCCTCCTACAATGACCAGTTCTTC. Its protein is CASSSKRTGSSYNDQFF. This sequence joins TRBV7-2 and TRBJ2-1; a possible D gene is TRBD2 (5 bases). The CDR3 is 17 amino acids. Germline lookup yields CDR1 SGHTA and CDR2 FQGNSA.

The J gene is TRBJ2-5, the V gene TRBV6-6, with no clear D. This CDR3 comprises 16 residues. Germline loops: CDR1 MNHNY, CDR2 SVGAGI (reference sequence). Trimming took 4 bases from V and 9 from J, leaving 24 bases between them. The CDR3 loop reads CASSSPTSSWARPQYF. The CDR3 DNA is TGTGCCAGCAGTTCTCCCACATCCTCGTGGGCACGGCCCCAGTACTTC.

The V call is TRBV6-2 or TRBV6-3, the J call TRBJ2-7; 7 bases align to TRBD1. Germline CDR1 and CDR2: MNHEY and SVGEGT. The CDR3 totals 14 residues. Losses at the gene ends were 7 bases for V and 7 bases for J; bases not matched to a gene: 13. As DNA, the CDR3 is TGTGCCAGCAACGCAAGACAGGGCTGGAGGGAGCAGTACTTC. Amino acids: CASNARQGWREQYF.

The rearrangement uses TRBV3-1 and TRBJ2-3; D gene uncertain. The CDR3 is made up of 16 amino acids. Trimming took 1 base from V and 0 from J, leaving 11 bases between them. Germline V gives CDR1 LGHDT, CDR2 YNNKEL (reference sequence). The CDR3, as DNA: TGTGCCAGCAGCCAAGGGGTGGGTTTAAGCACAGATACGCAGTATTTT. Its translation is CASSQGVGLSTDTQYF.

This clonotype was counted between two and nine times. The CDR3 coding sequence is TGTGCCAGCAGCTTAGTTGCCGTGGCATCTCAAGAGACCCAGTACTTC. Translating it yields CASSLVAVASQETQYF. The chain joins TRBV7-2 to TRBJ2-5; D is unresolved. The V end lost 1 base, the J end lost 2 bases, and 14 bases lay between the germline ends. Germline-derived CDR1 and CDR2 are SGHTA and FQGNSA. This CDR3 spans 16 amino acids. The full variable domain, in which reference TRBV7-2 and TRBJ2-5 provide the parts outside the CDR3, is GAGVSQSPSNKVTEKGKDVELRCDPISGHTALYWYRQSLGQGLEFLIYFQGNSAPDKSGLPSDRFSAERTGGSVSTLTIQRTQQEDSAVYLCASSLVAVASQETQYFGPGTRLLVL.

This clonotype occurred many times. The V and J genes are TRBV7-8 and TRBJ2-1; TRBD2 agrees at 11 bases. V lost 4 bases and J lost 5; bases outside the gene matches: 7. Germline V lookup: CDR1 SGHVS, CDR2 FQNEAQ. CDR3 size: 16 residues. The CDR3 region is CASSSRGTSGHNEQFF. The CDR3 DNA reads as TGTGCCAGCAGCTCCCGAGGGACTAGCGGCCACAATGAGCAGTTCTTC.

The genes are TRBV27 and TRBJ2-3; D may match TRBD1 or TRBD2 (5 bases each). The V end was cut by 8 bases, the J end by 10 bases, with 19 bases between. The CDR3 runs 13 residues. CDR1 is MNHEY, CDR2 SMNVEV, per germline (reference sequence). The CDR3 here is CASGSGARPAQYF. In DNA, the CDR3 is TGTGCCAGCGGGTCCGGGGCCCGTCCGGCGCAGTATTTT.

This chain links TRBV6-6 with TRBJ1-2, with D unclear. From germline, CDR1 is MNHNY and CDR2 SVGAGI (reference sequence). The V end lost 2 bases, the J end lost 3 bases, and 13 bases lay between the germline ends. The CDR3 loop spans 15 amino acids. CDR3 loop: CASSYGGFRDYGYTF. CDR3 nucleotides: TGTGCCAGCAGTTACGGCGGATTCCGAGACTATGGCTACACCTTC.

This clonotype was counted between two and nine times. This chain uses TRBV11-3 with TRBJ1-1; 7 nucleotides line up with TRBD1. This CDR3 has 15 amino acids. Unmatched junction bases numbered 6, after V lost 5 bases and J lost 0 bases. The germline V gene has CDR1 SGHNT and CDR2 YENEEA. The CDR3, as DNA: TGTGCCAGCAGCGCCCGGGACAGCGTGAACACTGAAGCTTTCTTT. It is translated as CASSARDSVNTEAFF.

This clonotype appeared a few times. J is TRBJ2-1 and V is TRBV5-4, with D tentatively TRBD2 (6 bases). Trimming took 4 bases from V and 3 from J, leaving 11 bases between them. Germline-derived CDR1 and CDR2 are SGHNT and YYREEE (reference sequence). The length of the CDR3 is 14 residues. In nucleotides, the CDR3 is TGTGCCAGCAGCAATCCGGGACTCTACAATGAGCAGTTCTTC. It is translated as CASSNPGLYNEQFF.

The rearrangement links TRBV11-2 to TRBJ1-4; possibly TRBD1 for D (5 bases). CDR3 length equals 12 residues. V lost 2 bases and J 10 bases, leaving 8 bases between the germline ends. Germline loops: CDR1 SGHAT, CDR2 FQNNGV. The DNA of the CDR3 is TGTGCCAGCAGCTTAAGGGGAAGAAAACTGTTTTTT. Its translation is CASSLRGRKLFF.